The rows below give T cell receptor beta chains drawn from one sample of a study of Graves' ophthalmopathy and Graves' hyperthyroidism. TCRdb called the multiplex PCR reads again in MiXCR, with one record for every CDR3 protein. The sample includes a few hundred thousand distinct CDR3 sequences, about 40% of them seen just once. The sample comprised peripheral blood or thyroid tissue (not recorded which). Receptors originate from an adult man with Graves' hyperthyroidism. Each CDR3 is given with its conserved first and last residue. A D gene is named only where the DNA matches it firmly. Only part of the rows carry a size: once, few, many, or a class if the clone is expanded.

d_gene,v_gene,j_gene,len,abundance,CDR3nt,CDR3aa
NA,TRBV5-4,TRBJ1-1,12,NA,TGTGCCAGCAGCCGGACACGGACTGAAGCTTTCTTT,CASSRTRTEAFF
NA,TRBV20-1,TRBJ2-7,15,many,TGCAGTGCTAGAGTACCCAGAGGGCCCCATTACGAGCAGTACTTC,CSARVPRGPHYEQYF
NA,TRBV3-1,TRBJ2-5,13,many,TGTGCCAGCAGCCTCATGGGGACAGAGACCCAGTACTTC,CASSLMGTETQYF
TRBD2,TRBV20-1,TRBJ2-7,16,many,TGCAGTGCCCCGCCTATGACTAGCGGGAGTCAAAACGAGCAGTACTTC,CSAPPMTSGSQNEQYF
NA,TRBV7-9,TRBJ2-6,17,NA,TGTGCCAGCAGCTTCGCAGGTACCAGCTCTGGGGCCAACGTCCTGACTTTC,CASSFAGTSSGANVLTF
TRBD1,TRBV3-1,TRBJ2-7,14,NA,TGTGCCAGCAGCCAGTTCGGGACAGAATACGAGCAGTACTTC,CASSQFGTEYEQYF
NA,TRBV7-9,TRBJ1-1,14,many,TGTGCCAGCACCCCGGGCGAGGGGCACACTGAAGCTTTCTTT,CASTPGEGHTEAFF
TRBD1,TRBV29-1,TRBJ1-2,15,NA,TGCAGCGTTCTTACAGGGGGCCTCGGGCGGTATGGCTACACCTTC,CSVLTGGLGRYGYTF
NA,TRBV2,TRBJ1-2,18,many,TGTGCCAGCAGGGAGGACCTCAGCCCCCAATTTTCTAACTATGGCTACACCTTC,CASREDLSPQFSNYGYTF
TRBD1,TRBV4-1,TRBJ2-7,17,few,TGCGCCAGCAGCCAACGGCAGGGGGCTTCGAGCTCCTACGAGCAGTACTTC,CASSQRQGASSSYEQYF
NA,TRBV7-2,TRBJ2-1,13,NA,TGTGCCAGCAGCGCGAGGGGGGGTACTGAGCAGTTCTTC,CASSARGGTEQFF
TRBD1,TRBV6-1,TRBJ1-1,16,many,TGTGCCAGCAGTGAAGGCTCTGGACAGGGGAACACTGAAGCTTTCTTT,CASSEGSGQGNTEAFF
TRBD1,TRBV5-1,TRBJ2-7,14,many,TGCGCCAGCAGTCAGGACAGGGCTCTCTACGAGCAGTACTTC,CASSQDRALYEQYF
NA,TRBV24-1,TRBJ2-5,12,NA,TGTGCCACCAGCGTTGACTCGGGGACCCAGTACTTC,CATSVDSGTQYF
TRBD1,TRBV30,TRBJ2-2,14,once,TGTGCCTGGACAGGGGGCGCAGACACCGGGGAGCTGTTTTTT,CAWTGGADTGELFF
NA,TRBV6-1,TRBJ2-5,14,NA,TGTGCCAGCAGTGAAATGGGGTACCAAGAGACCCAGTACTTC,CASSEMGYQETQYF
NA,TRBV7-9,TRBJ1-5,13,many,TGTGCCAGCAGCTCAGAACTGAATCAGCCCCAGCATTTT,CASSSELNQPQHF
NA,TRBV5-1,TRBJ2-5,17,NA,TGTGCCAGCAGCTTGGAAAGGCGGCGAGGGGGGCCAAAGACCCAGTACTTC,CASSLERRRGGPKTQYF
NA,TRBV18,TRBJ2-7,13,NA,TGTGCCAGCTCACCATCGGCAGGGGACGAGCAGTACTTC,CASSPSAGDEQYF
TRBD2,TRBV9,TRBJ2-7,15,many,TGTGCCAGCAGCGCGGGACTAGCGGGAGACGGGGAGCAGTACTTC,CASSAGLAGDGEQYF
NA,TRBV6-5,TRBJ1-5,13,many,TGTGCCAGCAGAGCGGCGGGCAATCAGCCCCAGCATTTT,CASRAAGNQPQHF
TRBD1,TRBV2,TRBJ1-2,12,NA,TGTGCCAGCAGGGCGCAGGGGGTGATGGAGTACTTC,CASRAQGVMEYF
NA,TRBV4-1,TRBJ1-1,15,many,TGCGCCAGCAGCCAAGAACGAGACTTATTCACTGAAGCTTTCTTT,CASSQERDLFTEAFF
TRBD1,TRBV12-5,TRBJ1-1,12,many,TGTGCTAGTGGGCGGGACAGCACTGAAGCTTTCTTT,CASGRDSTEAFF
TRBD2,TRBV7-3,TRBJ2-1,15,NA,TGTGCCAGCAGCTTAAGGGCTAGCGGTTACAATGAGCAGTTCTTC,CASSLRASGYNEQFF
NA,TRBV20-1,TRBJ1-2,14,many,TGCAGTGCTAGGCCTTTTACCCCGGACTATGGCTACACCTTC,CSARPFTPDYGYTF
TRBD2,TRBV28,TRBJ2-2,14,few,TGTGCCAGCAGTTTCCTAGCGGGCACCGGGGAGCTGTTTTTT,CASSFLAGTGELFF
TRBD1,TRBV15,TRBJ2-7,14,NA,TGTGCCACCAGCAGGACAGGGGCCCTTTACGAGCAGTACTTC,CATSRTGALYEQYF
TRBD1,TRBV5-8,TRBJ2-5,15,many,TGTGCCAGCAGGAAGGGACAGGGGGCTTTTGAGACCCAGTACTTC,CASRKGQGAFETQYF
NA,TRBV12-3/TRBV12-4,TRBJ1-2,13,NA,TGTGCCAGCAGTGTCAGCTCGGCTAATGGCTACACCTTC,CASSVSSANGYTF
TRBD1,TRBV7-9,TRBJ1-6,18,NA,TGTGCCAGCGGGTTGGGACAGGGCGCCGGGTCTAGTAATTCACCCCTCCACTTT,CASGLGQGAGSSNSPLHF
TRBD2,TRBV10-3,TRBJ2-1,16,NA,TGTGCCATCAGTGAGTCTGGGGCTAGCGGGAACAATGAGCAGTTCTTC,CAISESGASGNNEQFF
NA,TRBV2,TRBJ2-5,12,NA,TGTGCCAGCTTGCGGACGGAAGAGACCCAGTACTTC,CASLRTEETQYF
NA,TRBV28,TRBJ2-5,16,NA,TGTGCCAGCAGTTTTACGACAGAGTATCAACAAGAGACCCAGTACTTC,CASSFTTEYQQETQYF
NA,TRBV18,TRBJ1-2,14,many,TGTGCCAGCTCACCACCGGTGGCAGAAAATGGCTACACCTTC,CASSPPVAENGYTF
NA,TRBV7-9,TRBJ2-6,13,NA,TGTGCCAGCAGCTTACCGACCAGGGCCTCTGAAGCTTTC,CASSLPTRASEAF
TRBD2,TRBV25-1,TRBJ2-1,16,few,TGTGCCAGCAGTGAATCTAGCGGGAATTGGTACAATGAGCAGTTCTTC,CASSESSGNWYNEQFF
NA,TRBV7-9,TRBJ2-7,13,many,TGTGCCAGCAGCTTAGATGGCGAGCGCGAGCAGTACTTC,CASSLDGEREQYF
NA,TRBV30,TRBJ1-6,14,NA,TGTGCCTGGAGTGTTGCTGGGCCGGGACTAACCCTCCACTTT,CAWSVAGPGLTLHF
TRBD1,TRBV12-3/TRBV12-4,TRBJ1-5,14,NA,TGTGCCAGCAGGACAGGGGGCGGCAATCAGCCCCAGCATTTT,CASRTGGGNQPQHF
TRBD2,TRBV11-2,TRBJ2-7,15,NA,TGTGCCAGCAGCTTTTCCGGGGAGGGGACCTACGAGCAGTACTTC,CASSFSGEGTYEQYF
TRBD1,TRBV6-6,TRBJ1-1,15,few,TGTGCCAGCAGTTACTCCGGGACAGGGGACACTGAAGCTTTCTTT,CASSYSGTGDTEAFF
NA,TRBV13,TRBJ2-7,14,many,TGTGCCAGCAGCTTATTTGACGGGCTCTACGAGCAGTACTTC,CASSLFDGLYEQYF
TRBD1,TRBV19,TRBJ1-4,17,NA,TGTGCCAGTAGTTGGGGACAGGGTCCTTCACCGGGTGAAAAACTGTTTTTT,CASSWGQGPSPGEKLFF
NA,TRBV4-1,TRBJ1-4,16,many,TGCGCCAGCAGCCATGTCCGGCAAGGGCCTAATGAAAAACTGTTTTTT,CASSHVRQGPNEKLFF
NA,TRBV5-6,TRBJ2-6,13,NA,TGTGCCAGCAGCTCTATAGGGGCCAACGTCCTGACTTTC,CASSSIGANVLTF